This section outlines one T cell receptor (beta chain) sequence together with its context. The sample originates from a study of OX40 agonist ivuxolimab in advanced cancers. TCRdb's copy holds only in-frame clones and misses some; the assay was immunoSEQ multiplex PCR. The sample shows 70,000 to 95,000 clones, under 90% of them seen only once. The sequencing used CD4+ or CD8+ T cells sorted from blood, collected in a trial of the OX40 agonist ivuxolimab. The receptor's source is an adult with an advanced solid tumor such as melanoma, head and neck, liver or kidney cancer.

CDR3 nucleotide sequence: TGCGCCAGCAGTGAGTTCACAGCCTCCTACGAGCAGTACGTC. Translation gives CASSEFTASYEQYV. V gene TRBV10-2 combines with J gene TRBJ2-7, with D uncertain. The CDR3 loop spans 14 amino acids. Trimming took 1 base from V and 0 from J, leaving 7 bases between them. CDR1 is WSHSY, CDR2 SAAADI, per germline.